The 23 T cell receptor beta chains below come from one sample, sequenced in a study of cytomegalovirus exposure and HLA in healthy donors. A multiplex PCR was run with 60 Vbeta primers and 13 Jbeta primers. Assay used: immunoSEQ multiplex PCR; TCRdb lists only in-frame clones, some missing. The sample shows fewer than 150,000 clones, around 76% of them seen only once. Sequencing was carried out using PBMCs. The receptors come from a man aged 45-60 years in good health and CMV-seropositive.

The gene calls are TRBV5-1 and TRBJ2-1; 12 bases align to TRBD2. Germline lookup yields CDR1 SGHRS and CDR2 YFSETQ. The CDR3 sequence is 17 residues long. Trimming removed 7 bases from V and 2 bases from J; junction bases left unmatched: 10. CDR3 DNA sequence: TGCGCCAGCGGCGCCGCTAGCGGGAGGGCCCCCTACAATGAGCAGTTCTTC. Residues: CASGAASGRAPYNEQFF.

The V and J genes are TRBV29-1 and TRBJ2-3; 7 bases map to TRBD2. This CDR3 region has 13 residues. Germline values: CDR1 SQVTM, CDR2 ANQGSEA. J lost 4 bases, V lost 3 bases, and 4 bases had no gene match. The CDR3 region is CSVEWGRADTQYF. The CDR3 nucleotides read TGCAGCGTTGAGTGGGGGAGGGCAGATACGCAGTATTTT.

CDR3 residues: CASSSTGVLNEQFF. In DNA form, the CDR3 reads TGTGCCAGCAGCTCGACAGGGGTTCTCAATGAGCAGTTCTTC. The gene calls are TRBV13 and TRBJ2-1; TRBD1 aligns across 8 bases. The CDR3 is 14 amino acids. V lost 4 bases and J lost 6; bases outside the gene matches: 5. In germline, CDR1 is PRHDT, CDR2 FYEKMQ (reference sequence).

The rearrangement uses TRBV5-1 and TRBJ1-2, with D unresolved. V was trimmed by 0 bases and J by 10 bases, leaving 13 bases between them. This CDR3 has 13 amino acids. The germline V gene encodes CDR1 SGHRS and CDR2 YFSETQ. CDR3: CASSLDYGAVYTF. The DNA of the CDR3 is TGCGCCAGCAGCTTGGATTATGGAGCCGTCTACACCTTC.

For this clone: The junction differs from germline at one of its ends, possibly a read error. The genes are TRBV6-1 and TRBJ2-7, with a tentative D call TRBD2 (6 bases). The CDR3 contains 13 residues. The germline CDR1 and CDR2 sequences are MNHNS and SASEGT. CDR3 sequence: CAVRGGTSHEQYF. CDR3 coding DNA: TGTGCCGTGAGAGGCGGGACCTCCCACGAGCAGTACTTC.

In the case of this clone: Other DNA sequences in this sample translate to the same CDR3. V usage is TRBV5-1 and J usage is TRBJ2-2; 11 positions agree with TRBD1. Germline V gene lookup returns CDR1 SGHRS and CDR2 YFSETQ. V was pared by 4 bases and J by 5 bases, with 4 bases of the junction left unmatched. The CDR3 has 15 amino acids. CDR3 residues: CASSPGTGGTGELFF. The CDR3 bases are TGCGCCAGCAGCCCCGGGACAGGGGGAACCGGGGAGCTGTTTTTT.

The DNA of the CDR3 is TGTGCTAGGCAGCCTAGCGGGAGATTTTCCTACAATGAGCAGTTCTTC. As protein: CARQPSGRFSYNEQFF. The chain has TRBV12-5 and TRBJ2-1, with TRBD2 matching over 10 bases. This CDR3 is built from 16 residues. V dropped 9 bases and J dropped 1; count of bases not matched to a gene: 9. Germline V gene sequence: CDR1 LGHNT, CDR2 FRNRAP. The full variable domain, with the rest looked up from reference TRBV12-5 and TRBJ2-1, is DARVTQTPRHKVTEMGQEVTMRCQPILGHNTVFWYRQTMMQGLELLAYFRNRAPLDDSGMPKDRFSAEMPDATLATLKIQPSEPRDSAVYFCARQPSGRFSYNEQFFGPGTRLTVL.

In this sample, this clone turned up a few times. The chain links TRBV7-9 to TRBJ1-4; D is ambiguous. The germline gives CDR1 SEHNR, CDR2 FQNEAQ (reference sequence). The CDR3 runs to 13 residues. V lost 5 bases, J lost 8 bases, and 12 bases lay in between. The CDR3 bases are TGTGCCAGCAGCCCTCCCGGAGACGAAAAACTGTTTTTT. This translates into CASSPPGDEKLFF.

This chain connects TRBV6-5 to TRBJ1-3; possible D gene TRBD1, 6 bases. The length of the CDR3 is 16 residues. The V end was cut by 4 bases, the J end by 0 bases, with 13 bases between. The V gene's germline CDR1 is MNHEY and CDR2 SVGAGI. CDR3 amino acids: CASSSNRVNSGNTIYF. As DNA, the CDR3 is TGTGCCAGCAGTTCGAACAGGGTCAACTCTGGAAACACCATATATTTT.

CDR3 amino acids: CASSPGLVSYEQYF. CDR3 DNA: TGTGCCAGCAGCCCGGGACTAGTTTCCTACGAGCAGTACTTC. This chain joins TRBV11-2 and TRBJ2-5; 8 bases are shared with TRBD2. The end of the DNA fits TRBJ2-7 better, so the J call may be wrong. The CDR3 extends over 14 amino acids. Germline V gene data show CDR1 as SGHAT and CDR2 as FQNNGV.

This clone was observed at least ten times. The rearrangement links TRBV7-9 to TRBJ1-5; D remains unclear. V lost 1 base and J 1 base, leaving 14 bases between the germline ends. The CDR3 sequence is 17 residues long. The germline CDR1 and CDR2 sequences are SEHNR and FQNEAQ (reference sequence). CDR3 DNA: TGTGCCAGCAGCTTAGATCGGGAACCTCAAAGCAATCAGCCCCAGCATTTT. Its translation is CASSLDREPQSNQPQHF. The full variable domain, rest sourced from reference TRBV7-9 and TRBJ1-5, is DTGVSQNPRHKITKRGQNVTFRCDPISEHNRLYWYRQTLGQGPEFLTYFQNEAQLEKSRLLSDRFSAERPKGSFSTLEIQRTEQGDSAMYLCASSLDREPQSNQPQHFGDGTRLSIL.

This chain connects TRBV6-1 to TRBJ2-5; the D gene is possibly TRBD2 (5 bases). The assigned J gene may be wrong: the sequence end matches TRBJ2-7 better. The CDR3 spans 16 residues. Per germline, CDR1 MNHNS and CDR2 SASEGT. The CDR3 reads CASSEEAGHEGYEQYF. The CDR3 nucleotides read TGTGCCAGCAGTGAAGAGGCCGGGCACGAGGGCTACGAGCAGTACTTC.

This chain connects TRBV19 to TRBJ2-5; D is uncertain. The J call may not be correct, given that the DNA end is closer to TRBJ2-7. The length of the CDR3 is 13 residues. Germline CDR1 reads LNHDA; CDR2 reads SQIVND (reference sequence). Here the CDR3 reads CASSSMTNAEQYF. Written as DNA, the CDR3 is TGTGCCAGTAGTTCGATGACAAACGCCGAGCAGTACTTC.

This sequence joins TRBV28 and TRBJ1-4; D not certain. CDR1 and CDR2 (germline): MDHEN, SYDVKM. V dropped 7 bases and J dropped 8 bases, with 11 bases sitting between them. The CDR3 is 12 residues long. This CDR3 is CASTRTWEKLFF. The CDR3, as DNA: TGTGCCAGCACCCGGACTTGGGAAAAACTGTTTTTT.

The chain is built from TRBV5-6 and TRBJ2-3; TRBD2 might be the D (7 bases). Germline-derived CDR1 and CDR2 are SGHDT and YYEEEE. V was shortened by 1 base and J by 2 bases, with 17 bases between the two germline ends. This CDR3 has 17 amino acids. Written as DNA, the CDR3 is TGTGCCAGCAGCTTGAGGGTGACGGGGGGCCACACAGATACGCAGTATTTT. It encodes CASSLRVTGGHTDTQYF.

The chain joins TRBV7-2 to TRBJ1-1; 7 nucleotides line up with TRBD1. The CDR3 is made up of 13 amino acids. V lost 3 bases to trimming and J lost 8 bases; unmatched junction nucleotides: 6. Per the germline V gene, CDR1 is SGHTA and CDR2 is FQGNSA. This CDR3 is CASSFARTGEAFF. The DNA for the CDR3 is TGTGCCAGCAGCTTCGCTAGGACAGGCGAAGCTTTCTTT.

This clone occurred a few times. The rearrangement links TRBV18 to TRBJ2-1; TRBD1 is a possible D gene (6 bases). The length of the CDR3 is 14 residues. The V end was cut by 6 bases, the J end by 3 bases, with 12 bases between. Germline values: CDR1 KGHSH, CDR2 LQKENI. CDR3 region: CASSSTGYYNEQFF. The CDR3 DNA reads as TGTGCCAGCTCTTCGACAGGATACTACAATGAGCAGTTCTTC.

CDR3 bases: TGTGCCAGCAGTGATATGACAGGGCCTATCCACGAGCAGTACTTC. Protein sequence: CASSDMTGPIHEQYF. The rearrangement links TRBV6-4 to TRBJ2-7; TRBD1 agrees at 7 bases. The V gene's germline CDR1 is MRHNA and CDR2 SNTAGT. The CDR3 has 15 residues. V gave up 3 bases and J gave up 5 bases; unmatched junction bases: 10.

The chain joins TRBV2 to TRBJ1-3; D possibly corresponds to TRBD1 (5 bases). The V gene's germline CDR1 is SNHLY and CDR2 FYNNEI. V lost 2 bases, J lost 1 base, and 15 bases lay in between. The CDR3 consists of 17 residues. The CDR3 here is CASSELGGSSSGNTIYF. In nucleotides, the CDR3 is TGTGCCAGCAGTGAATTGGGGGGTTCTTCATCTGGAAACACCATATATTTT.

V and J are TRBV11-1 and TRBJ1-4, with 9 nucleotides matching TRBD1. In germline, CDR1 is SGHAT, CDR2 FQDESV (reference sequence). V lost 1 base to trimming and J lost 8 bases; unmatched junction nucleotides: 5. This CDR3 comprises 15 residues. CDR3 in DNA: TGTGCCAGCAGCTTAGGCGGGACAGGGTACGAAAAACTGTTTTTT. The encoded protein is CASSLGGTGYEKLFF.

The chain employs TRBV29-1 and TRBJ2-1; 11 bases line up with TRBD2. The germline V gene has CDR1 SQVTM and CDR2 ANQGSEA. V shed 3 bases, J shed 8 bases, and the junction held 3 bases outside the gene matches. The CDR3 covers 13 residues. The CDR3 sequence: CSVEGLADDEQFF. CDR3 bases: TGCAGCGTTGAGGGACTAGCGGACGATGAGCAGTTCTTC.

The chain combines TRBV5-4 with TRBJ2-7; maybe TRBD1 (6 bases). Per the germline V gene, CDR1 is SGHNT and CDR2 is YYREEE (reference sequence). The CDR3 has 14 amino acids. Trimming pared 1 base from V and 5 bases from J, leaving 13 bases between. CDR3 sequence reads: CASSLWQGNHEQYF. In DNA form, the CDR3 reads TGTGCCAGCAGCTTGTGGCAGGGGAACCACGAGCAGTACTTC.

The CDR3 region has the DNA TGTGCCAGCAGTGTACTAGCGGGGGGCGATCAAGAGACCCAGTACTTC. Translation gives CASSVLAGGDQETQYF. The chain recombines TRBV6-1 with TRBJ2-5, with 12 bases aligning to TRBD2. Germline V gene lookup returns CDR1 MNHNS and CDR2 SASEGT. The CDR3 has 16 amino acids. V was clipped by 4 bases and J by 2 bases; unmatched bases: 5.